A selection of T cell receptor beta chains follows, all from one sample in a study of shared clonotypes between healthy human individuals. TCRdb's table, derived via immunoSEQ multiplex PCR, lists solely in-frame clones and lacks some. The table includes 2 million to 2.5 million clones, about 92% detected once. Specimen: naive CD8+ T cells from PBMCs. The receptors here all came from a man aged 18 to 29 in good health. Some clones in this sample may be carry-over from other donors' samples. Both conserved end residues are part of each CDR3. A D gene is named only where the DNA matches it firmly. Where a row states a size, it is once, few, many or the class of an expanded clone; other rows omit it.

.,TRBJ2-2,TRBV28,.,TGTGCCAGCACGCGAAGGGTGGGAGGAGGGGAGCTGTTTTTT,CASTRRVGGGELFF
TRBD2,TRBJ2-7,TRBV6-1,once,TGTGCCACCGGGAGGGCCTTTTACGAGCAGTACTTC,CATGRAFYEQYF
TRBD1,TRBJ2-7,TRBV9,.,TGTGCCAGCAGCGTTGGCTTGGACAGGGCGGGGTACGAGCAGTACTTC,CASSVGLDRAGYEQYF
.,TRBJ2-2,TRBV25-1,.,TGTGCCAGCAGCTTGACACTCAGGCCACCGAACACCGGGGAGCTGTTTTTT,CASSLTLRPPNTGELFF
.,TRBJ2-1,TRBV29-1,.,TGCAGCGTTGGAGTGGTCATCATCACGTACAATGAGCAGTTCTTC,CSVGVVIITYNEQFF
TRBD1,TRBJ2-2,TRBV28,.,TGTGCCAGCAGCCCTGAAGGGACAGGGGGAACCGGGGAGCTGTTTTTT,CASSPEGTGGTGELFF
.,TRBJ1-5,TRBV27,.,TGTGCCAGCAGTCCTCAGGGATACAATCAGCCCCAGCATTTT,CASSPQGYNQPQHF
.,TRBJ2-1,TRBV7-8,.,TGTGCCAGCAGCCCGCTCCGGACATTGACCAATGAGCAGTTCTTC,CASSPLRTLTNEQFF
.,TRBJ2-7,TRBV5-6,once,TGTGCCAGCAGCTTGGCCTACATCCTCTACGAGCAGTACTTC,CASSLAYILYEQYF
.,TRBJ2-1,TRBV11-2,.,TGTGCCAGCAGCGAAAAATACAGGGGGGGCCCCTACAATGAGCAGTTCTTC,CASSEKYRGGPYNEQFF
.,TRBJ1-1,TRBV21-1,.,TGTGCCAGCAGCAAAGAAGAGGGACAGGGGGGCGATAAACGCCAACTTGAAGTCTTT,CASSKEEGQGGDKRQLEVF
TRBD2,TRBJ2-1,TRBV28,.,TGTGCCAGCAGTCCACTTAGCGGGAGGGTATACAATGAGCAGTTCTTC,CASSPLSGRVYNEQFF
TRBD2,TRBJ2-1,TRBV15,.,TGTGCCACCAGCAGAGATAGGGCGGGAGCGGTGGGTGAGCAGTTCTTC,CATSRDRAGAVGEQFF
.,TRBJ2-7,TRBV7-9,.,TGTGCCAGCAGCTTTGTCATCCACGAGCAGTACTTC,CASSFVIHEQYF
.,TRBJ2-5,TRBV7-9,.,TGTGCCAGCAGCTCCCTAATAGGGGGACGCCTCCGGGAGACCCAGTACTTC,CASSSLIGGRLRETQYF
TRBD2,TRBJ2-1,TRBV4-1,.,TGCGCCAGCAGCATCTTAGCGGGAGGGCTCACGGCACACTCCTACAATGAGCAGTTCTTC,CASSILAGGLTAHSYNEQFF
.,TRBJ1-2,TRBV14,once,TGTGCCAGCAGCCCCCTGCAGGGCAACTATGGCTACACCTTC,CASSPLQGNYGYTF
.,TRBJ1-1,TRBV7-9,.,TGTGCCAGCAGCTTAGGCGAGATCATGAACACTGAAGCTTTCTTT,CASSLGEIMNTEAFF
.,TRBJ1-5,TRBV28,.,TGTGCCAGCAGTTTAGATAGCAATCAGCCCCAGCATTTT,CASSLDSNQPQHF
TRBD2,TRBJ2-3,TRBV7-8,.,TGTGCCAGCATCCACAAGCGGGAGAGCACAGATACGCAGTATTTT,CASIHKRESTDTQYF
TRBD1,TRBJ2-7,TRBV5-1,.,TGCGCCAGCAGCAACCCGGGACAGGGATTCTACGAGCAGTACTTC,CASSNPGQGFYEQYF
TRBD2,TRBJ2-1,TRBV4-2,.,TGTGCCAGCAGCCCAATAGCGGGAAAATACAATGAGCAGTTCTTC,CASSPIAGKYNEQFF
.,TRBJ2-1,TRBV27,.,TGTGCCAGCAGTCTGCCGCCTGGGACTCGAGGCTCCTACAATGAGCAGTTCTTC,CASSLPPGTRGSYNEQFF
.,TRBJ2-7,TRBV7-9,once,TGTGCCAGCAGCCATGCCGGGCCCTCCTACGAGCAGTACTTC,CASSHAGPSYEQYF
TRBD1,TRBJ2-2,TRBV14,.,TGTGCCAGCAGCCAAGAATTCTTGAGACAGGGTTTTGCCGGGGAGCTGTTTTTT,CASSQEFLRQGFAGELFF
.,TRBJ2-7,TRBV23-1,once,TGCGCCAGCAGTCAATCTCGAAAGAACAGGGACGAGCAGTACTTC,CASSQSRKNRDEQYF
TRBD1,TRBJ2-3,TRBV27,.,TGTGCCAGCAGTACACTACCGGGACAGGGGGCGGAGGGCGCAGATACGCAGTATTTT,CASSTLPGQGAEGADTQYF
TRBD1,TRBJ2-4,TRBV19,.,TGTGCCAGTAGTCCAAACCCCGCGACAGGGAACATTCAGTACTTC,CASSPNPATGNIQYF
TRBD1,TRBJ2-7,TRBV6-1,.,TGTGCCACGAGGGGACAGGTCCCCGAGCAGTACTTC,CATRGQVPEQYF
.,TRBJ2-7,TRBV28,.,TGTGCCAGCAGTTTGGGCAGAGGCTACGAGCAGTACTTC,CASSLGRGYEQYF
.,TRBJ2-1,TRBV2,.,TGTGCCAGCAGTATGTGGGGGGCGGGCTCCTACAATGAGCAGTTCTTC,CASSMWGAGSYNEQFF
.,TRBJ1-2,TRBV5-6,.,TGTGCCAGCAGCTTCTCGGGGTCCTGGGCGATTGCTGGCTACACCTTC,CASSFSGSWAIAGYTF
.,TRBJ2-7,TRBV5-4,.,TGTGCCAGCAGCTTCTTCCGAGGGGCCCACTCCTACGAGCAGTACTTC,CASSFFRGAHSYEQYF
.,TRBJ2-7,TRBV5-1,.,TGCGCCAGCAGCCACCAGCCCGACCGGGCCGGTGGGTCCTACGAGCAGTACTTC,CASSHQPDRAGGSYEQYF
.,TRBJ2-5,TRBV5-4,.,TGTGCCAGCAGCCCGAACCGCCGGGTCCATGGGGAGACCCAGTACTTC,CASSPNRRVHGETQYF
.,TRBJ1-1,TRBV27,.,TGTGCCAGCAGTTTATACCCACGGGGCACTGAAGCTTTCTTT,CASSLYPRGTEAFF
.,TRBJ1-1,TRBV6-1,.,TGTGCCAGCAGTGATTTGGCAGACACTGAAGCTTTCTTT,CASSDLADTEAFF
.,TRBJ1-2,TRBV9,.,TGTGCCAGCAGCGTAGAACGGGGTGGTGACTATGGCTACACCTTC,CASSVERGGDYGYTF